The present TCR beta chain was sequenced within a study of T cell responses to AZD1222 COVID-19 vaccine. This CDR3 spans 19 amino acids. The germline V gene encodes CDR1 KGHSH and CDR2 LQKENI. Unmatched junction bases numbered 16, after V lost 1 base and J lost 1 base. Some clones are missing from TCRdb's copy, which holds only in-frame ones; the method was immunoSEQ multiplex PCR. The sample consists of about 94,000 clones, 85% of them appearing once. J is TRBJ2-7 and V is TRBV18; 7 bases align to TRBD1. The sample consisted of peripheral blood, taken 28 days after the second AZD1222 dose. The receptor was derived from an adult who received the AZD1222 COVID-19 vaccine. CDR3 sequence (DNA): TGTGCCAGCTCACCACTAGCTGGTGCTGACAGGGAACGGTCCTACGAGCAGTACTTC. Protein product: CASSPLAGADRERSYEQYF. Drawing the rest from reference TRBV18 and TRBJ2-7, the complete variable domain is NAGVMQNPRHLVRRRGQEARLRCSPMKGHSHVYWYRQLPEEGLKFMVYLQKENIIDESGMPKERFSAEFPKEGPSILRIQQVVRGDSAAYFCASSPLAGADRERSYEQYFGPGTRLTVT.